What follows is one T cell receptor beta chain and its context. The antigen is unknown. This record comes from a study of T-cell reconstitution after alpha-beta-depleted transplantation in children. Regarding the study as a whole: T cells produced anew were the main source of T-cell counts and diversity one year after transplant. Expanded graft clones numbering several hundred reportedly gave rise to alpha-beta T cells about two months after transplant.

Unique molecular identifiers were incorporated during preparation of the TCRbeta library. TCRdb analysed the PCR reads with MiXCR anew, one entry per CDR3 protein. The data show roughly 200,000 distinct CDR3 sequences, with around 7% seen just once and just over 5.5% held by the top ten. This clonotype was obtained from a boy younger than 10 with acute lymphoblastic leukemia, due to receive a stem cell transplant. The material sequenced was PBMCs, taken before TCRalphabeta/CD19-depleted stem cell transplant.

This CDR3 reads CASSDFSGANVLTF. As DNA, the CDR3 is TGTGCCAGCTCAGATTTCTCTGGGGCCAACGTCCTGACTTTC. V gene TRBV18 combines with J gene TRBJ2-6; D remains ambiguous. This CDR3 comprises 14 residues. The germline V and J ends were trimmed by 5 bases and 0 bases, with 5 bases remaining between them. CDR1 and CDR2 (germline): KGHSH, LQKENI.